This T cell receptor (beta chain) was sequenced in a study of shared clonotypes between healthy human individuals. From germline, CDR1 is MNHNS and CDR2 SASEGT. This CDR3 spans 13 amino acids. TCRdb keeps only in-frame clones here, not all; method: immunoSEQ multiplex PCR. This table has 2 million to 3 million clones, roughly nine tenths appearing once. This clone was detected a few times. The antigen is undetermined. One junction end does not reproduce the germline sequence, and a read error may be involved. General study points: Richness estimates generally favored naive over memory subsets. Sharing across several donors was seen in 4% to 5% of naive CD4 clonotypes.

The TCR was taken from a man aged 18 to 35 in good health. The chain is built from TRBV6-1 and TRBJ1-5; D is uncertain. Sequencing used naive CD4+ T cells sorted from blood. Documented subset: CD45RA+ positively selected. The chain's CDR3 is CASREGPGGPQHF. CDR3 bases: TGTGCCAGCAGGGAAGGGCCCGGAGGGCCCCAGCATTTT.